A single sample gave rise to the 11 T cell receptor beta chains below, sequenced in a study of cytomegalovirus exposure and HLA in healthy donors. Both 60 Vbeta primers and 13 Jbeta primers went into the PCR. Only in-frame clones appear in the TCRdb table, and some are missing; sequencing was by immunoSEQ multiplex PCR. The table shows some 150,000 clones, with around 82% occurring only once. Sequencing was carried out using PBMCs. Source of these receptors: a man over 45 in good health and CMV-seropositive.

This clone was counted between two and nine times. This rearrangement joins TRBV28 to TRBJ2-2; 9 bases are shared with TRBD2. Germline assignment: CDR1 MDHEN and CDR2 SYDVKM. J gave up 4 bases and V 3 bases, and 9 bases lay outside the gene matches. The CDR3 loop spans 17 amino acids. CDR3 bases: TGTGCCAGCAGTTTGTGGGTGGGTAGCGGGAGCACCGGGGAGCTGTTTTTT. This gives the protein CASSLWVGSGSTGELFF.

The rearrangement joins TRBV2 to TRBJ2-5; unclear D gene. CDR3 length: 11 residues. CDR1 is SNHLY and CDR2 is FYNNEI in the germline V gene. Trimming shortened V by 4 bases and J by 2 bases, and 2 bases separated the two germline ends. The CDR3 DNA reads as TGTGCCAGCAGTGCACAAGAGACCCAGTACTTC. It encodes CASSAQETQYF.

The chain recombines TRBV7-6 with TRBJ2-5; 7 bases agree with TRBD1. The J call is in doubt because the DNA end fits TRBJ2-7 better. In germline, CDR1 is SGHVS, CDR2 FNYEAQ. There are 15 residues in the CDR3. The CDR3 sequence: CASSKGQLTSYEQYF. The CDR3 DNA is TGTGCCAGCAGCAAGGGACAGCTCACCTCCTACGAGCAGTACTTC.

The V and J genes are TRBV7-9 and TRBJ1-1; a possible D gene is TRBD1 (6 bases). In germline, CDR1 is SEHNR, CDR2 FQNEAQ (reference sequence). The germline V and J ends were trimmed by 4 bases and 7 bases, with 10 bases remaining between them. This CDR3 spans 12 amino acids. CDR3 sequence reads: CASSYTGLEAFF. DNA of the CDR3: TGTGCCAGCAGCTACACAGGGCTTGAAGCTTTCTTT.

In nucleotides, the CDR3 is TGTGCCAGCAGTGAAGTTCCCCAGGGGTTAGCCAAAAACATTCAGTACTTC. As protein: CASSEVPQGLAKNIQYF. The chain combines TRBV6-1 with TRBJ2-4; D might be TRBD1 (6 bases). Between the trimmed V and J ends, which lost 1 base and 0 bases, there was a span of 13 bases. The V gene's germline CDR1 is MNHNS and CDR2 SASEGT. The CDR3 contains 17 residues.

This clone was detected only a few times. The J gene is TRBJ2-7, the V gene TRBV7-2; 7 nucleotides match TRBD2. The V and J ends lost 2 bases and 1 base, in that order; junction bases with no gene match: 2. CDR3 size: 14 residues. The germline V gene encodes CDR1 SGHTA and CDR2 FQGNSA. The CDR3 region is CASSLPSGSYEQYF. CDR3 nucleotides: TGTGCCAGCAGCTTACCTAGCGGATCCTACGAGCAGTACTTC.

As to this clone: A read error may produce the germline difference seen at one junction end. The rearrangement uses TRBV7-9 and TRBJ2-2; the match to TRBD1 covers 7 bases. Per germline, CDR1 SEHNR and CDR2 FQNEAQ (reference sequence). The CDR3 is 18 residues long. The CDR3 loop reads CSSSSPTSGTADTGELFF. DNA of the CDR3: TGTTCCAGCAGCTCGCCAACTTCCGGGACAGCGGACACCGGGGAGCTGTTTTTT.

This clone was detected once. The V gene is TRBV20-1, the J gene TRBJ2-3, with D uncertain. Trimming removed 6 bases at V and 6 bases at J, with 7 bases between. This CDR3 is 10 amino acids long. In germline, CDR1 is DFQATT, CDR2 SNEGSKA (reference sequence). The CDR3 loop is CSASRDTQYF. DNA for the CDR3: TGCAGTGCCTCGAGGGATACGCAGTATTTT.

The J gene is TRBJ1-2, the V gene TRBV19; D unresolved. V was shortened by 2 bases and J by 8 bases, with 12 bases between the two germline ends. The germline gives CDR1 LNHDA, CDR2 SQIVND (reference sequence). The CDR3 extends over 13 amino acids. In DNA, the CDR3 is TGTGCCAGTAGTATATCAAACAGCGGCGGCTACACCTTC. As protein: CASSISNSGGYTF.

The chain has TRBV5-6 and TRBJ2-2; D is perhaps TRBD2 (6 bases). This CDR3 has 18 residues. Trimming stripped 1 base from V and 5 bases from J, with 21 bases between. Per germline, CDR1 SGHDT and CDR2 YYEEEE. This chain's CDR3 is CASSLKVRGGKGTGELFF. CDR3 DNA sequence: TGTGCCAGCAGCTTGAAGGTTCGGGGAGGAAAGGGGACCGGGGAGCTGTTTTTT.

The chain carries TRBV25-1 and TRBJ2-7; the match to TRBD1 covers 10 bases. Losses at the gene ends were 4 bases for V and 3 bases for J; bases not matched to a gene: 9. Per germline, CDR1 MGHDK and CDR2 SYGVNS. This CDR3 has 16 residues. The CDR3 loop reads CASSVGQGFSFYEQYF. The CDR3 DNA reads TGTGCCAGCAGTGTGGGACAGGGGTTTTCTTTCTACGAGCAGTACTTC.